The rows below give T cell receptor beta chains drawn from one sample of a study of OX40 agonist ivuxolimab in advanced cancers. Here immunoSEQ multiplex PCR was the method, and the copy in TCRdb shows in-frame clones only, minus some. The repertoire has 20,000 or so clones, around 86% of them found once; the top ten carry roughly 15%. The source material was CD4+ or CD8+ T cells sorted from blood, sampled in a trial of the OX40 agonist ivuxolimab. The source is an adult with an advanced solid tumor such as melanoma, head and neck, liver or kidney cancer. CDR3s include the opening cysteine and the closing phenylalanine or tryptophan. The D gene is left open where the match is weak. Clone size is stated in some rows and not others, as once, few, many or a class when expanded.

clone size,D gene,V gene,J gene,CDR3 protein,CDR3 DNA
NA,NA,TRBV20-1,TRBJ2-7,CSPRRGNEQYF,TGCAGTCCTAGGAGGGGTAACGAGCAGTACTTC
NA,NA,TRBV19,TRBJ2-7,CASSIGDRLGNEQYF,TGTGCCAGTAGTATAGGTGACAGGTTGGGCAACGAGCAGTACTTC
NA,NA,TRBV4-1,TRBJ2-7,CASSQVSGVTYEQYF,TGCGCCAGCAGCCAAGTTTCAGGTGTGACCTACGAGCAGTACTTC
NA,NA,TRBV30,TRBJ1-1,CAWSVRGGDTEAFF,TGTGCCTGGAGTGTACGGGGGGGTGACACTGAAGCTTTCTTT
NA,TRBD1,TRBV25-1,TRBJ2-7,CASSAGTGSAYEQYF,TGTGCCAGCAGCGCCGGGACAGGGAGCGCCTACGAGCAGTACTTC
NA,NA,TRBV6-6,TRBJ1-5,CASSPSSDGQPQHF,TGTGCCAGCAGTCCCTCGTCGGACGGTCAGCCCCAGCATTTT
once,TRBD2,TRBV6-6,TRBJ2-1,CASSYSGRGRYNEQFF,TGTGCCAGCAGTTATAGCGGGCGGGGGAGATACAATGAGCAGTTCTTC
once,TRBD2,TRBV23-1,TRBJ2-3,CASSRGTSGTDTQYF,TGCGCCAGCAGCCGAGGGACTAGCGGAACAGATACGCAGTATTTT
NA,NA,TRBV5-3,TRBJ2-7,CARSLESPPQGEQYF,TGTGCCAGAAGCTTGGAATCTCCCCCACAAGGGGAGCAGTACTTC
once,TRBD1,TRBV19,TRBJ2-1,CASSNSEGASVDEQFF,TGTGCCAGTAGTAATTCAGAGGGGGCGTCGGTCGATGAGCAGTTCTTC
NA,NA,TRBV19,TRBJ2-7,CASSTEGAYEQYF,TGTGCCAGTAGTACCGAAGGAGCCTACGAGCAGTACTTC
once,TRBD1,TRBV11-3,TRBJ1-1,CASSSRQGGTEAFF,TGTGCCAGCAGCTCGCGACAGGGAGGGACTGAAGCTTTCTTT
NA,NA,TRBV4-1,TRBJ1-2,CASSPPRARSGYTF,TGCGCCAGCAGCCCCCCAAGGGCGAGATCAGGCTACACCTTC
NA,NA,TRBV29-1,TRBJ1-1,CSVGGGAEAFF,TGCAGCGTTGGTGGGGGCGCTGAAGCTTTCTTT
NA,NA,TRBV7-9,TRBJ2-5,CASSLGPAGSEETQYF,TGTGCCAGCAGCTTAGGTCCCGCAGGGTCGGAGGAGACCCAGTACTTC
NA,TRBD1,TRBV28,TRBJ2-5,CASSLPGQGRGTQYF,TGTGCCAGCAGTCTTCCGGGACAGGGACGTGGGACCCAGTACTTC
few,NA,TRBV19,TRBJ1-1,CASGIDYLNTEAFF,TGTGCCAGTGGTATTGACTACCTGAACACTGAAGCTTTCTTT
NA,NA,TRBV5-6,TRBJ1-4,CASSRVLDEKLFF,TGTGCCAGCAGCAGGGTTTTGGATGAAAAACTGTTTTTT
NA,NA,TRBV7-8,TRBJ1-1,CASSPFPDTEAFF,TGTGCCAGCAGCCCATTTCCCGACACTGAAGCTTTCTTT
NA,NA,TRBV28,TRBJ1-2,CASSLFQATEYGYTF,TGTGCCAGCAGTTTATTTCAGGCTACGGAGTATGGCTACACCTTC
NA,TRBD2,TRBV6-1,TRBJ2-1,CASSEEAGTLDEQFF,TGTGCCAGCAGTGAAGAAGCGGGGACCCTAGATGAGCAGTTCTTC
NA,TRBD1,TRBV19,TRBJ1-4,CASSIGTGGREKLFF,TGTGCCAGTAGTATCGGGACAGGGGGAAGGGAAAAACTGTTTTTT
few,NA,TRBV6-4,TRBJ2-3,CASSGRGPPDTQYF,TGTGCCAGCAGCGGCCGGGGCCCCCCAGATACGCAGTATTTT
NA,TRBD1,TRBV6-6,TRBJ2-1,CASSYAGTGLDEQFF,TGTGCCAGCAGTTACGCCGGGACAGGGCTAGATGAGCAGTTCTTC
NA,TRBD1,TRBV2,TRBJ2-7,CARGQVSYEQYF,TGTGCCAGGGGACAGGTTTCCTACGAGCAGTACTTC
few,NA,TRBV5-1,TRBJ2-5,CASSLELYQETQYF,TGCGCCAGCAGCTTGGAGCTGTACCAAGAGACCCAGTACTTC
NA,NA,TRBV27,TRBJ2-1,CASSLDSYNEQFF,TGTGCCAGCAGTTTAGACTCTTACAATGAGCAGTTCTTC
few,NA,TRBV5-4,TRBJ1-1,CASSSGLMNTEAFF,TGTGCCAGCAGCTCGGGACTGATGAACACTGAAGCTTTCTTT
NA,NA,TRBV5-6,TRBJ1-5,CASSPQHLSNQPQHF,TGTGCCAGCAGCCCCCAACACCTAAGCAATCAGCCCCAGCATTTT
few,NA,TRBV27,TRBJ2-7,CASSFRGSAYEQYF,TGTGCCAGCAGTTTTCGGGGCAGCGCTTACGAGCAGTACTTC
NA,TRBD1,TRBV28,TRBJ2-7,CASSPRTGGVYEQYF,TGTGCCAGCAGTCCCCGGACAGGGGGGGTCTACGAGCAGTACTTC
once,NA,TRBV9,TRBJ2-3,CASSVEGLGTDTQYF,TGTGCCAGCAGCGTAGAGGGGCTTGGCACAGATACGCAGTATTTT
NA,NA,TRBV19,TRBJ1-1,CASSAPGPEAFF,TGTGCCAGTAGTGCCCCTGGGCCCGAAGCTTTCTTT
NA,NA,TRBV20-1,TRBJ1-1,CSPRANTEAFF,TGCAGTCCCAGGGCCAACACTGAAGCTTTCTTT
NA,NA,TRBV4-1,TRBJ2-1,CASSQVGSGTYNEQFF,TGCGCCAGCAGCCAAGTGGGTAGCGGCACCTACAATGAGCAGTTCTTC
NA,NA,TRBV21-1,TRBJ2-6,CASSRDRGTDGANVLTF,TGTGCCAGCAGCAGAGACAGGGGGACGGACGGGGCCAACGTCCTGACTTTC
NA,NA,TRBV28,TRBJ1-2,CASSRGGSHGYTF,TGTGCCAGCAGCCGGGGGGGTTCCCATGGCTACACCTTC
NA,NA,TRBV27,TRBJ2-2,CASSYLTNTGELFF,TGTGCCAGCAGTTACCTAACGAACACCGGGGAGCTGTTTTTT
NA,NA,TRBV4-1,TRBJ1-3,CASSQVQGNTIYF,TGCGCCAGCAGCCAAGTTCAGGGAAACACCATATATTTT
NA,NA,TRBV6-6,TRBJ1-1,CASRHTQGISTEAFF,TGTGCCAGCAGGCATACACAGGGCATCAGCACTGAAGCTTTCTTT
NA,NA,TRBV7-9,TRBJ2-5,CASNWGHQETQYF,TGTGCCAGCAACTGGGGACACCAAGAGACCCAGTACTTC
NA,NA,TRBV5-1,TRBJ2-7,CASSPSTSFYEQYF,TGCGCCAGCAGCCCGTCGACTAGTTTTTACGAGCAGTACTTC
few,NA,TRBV4-2,TRBJ2-3,CASDPGLPAADTQYF,TGTGCCAGCGACCCGGGACTCCCCGCCGCAGATACGCAGTATTTT
NA,NA,TRBV4-1,TRBJ2-3,CASSQATGRADTQYF,TGCGCCAGCAGCCAGGCGACAGGGAGGGCAGATACGCAGTATTTT
NA,NA,TRBV27,TRBJ1-1,CASSLGPLITEAFF,TGTGCCAGCAGTCTCGGCCCCTTGATCACTGAAGCTTTCTTT
NA,TRBD2,TRBV7-2,TRBJ2-3,CASSLARGDTQYF,TGTGCCAGCAGCTTAGCGCGGGGGGATACGCAGTATTTT
NA,NA,TRBV5-4,TRBJ2-1,CASSLNLVFNEQFF,TGTGCCAGCAGCTTAAACCTCGTTTTCAATGAGCAGTTCTTC
NA,NA,TRBV14,TRBJ1-2,CASSQVPDAGNYGYTF,TGTGCCAGCAGCCAAGTGCCCGATGCGGGGAACTATGGCTACACCTTC
NA,NA,TRBV5-1,TRBJ1-4,CASSSVLDEKLFF,TGTGCCAGCAGCTCAGTATTGGATGAAAAACTGTTTTTT